This T cell receptor beta chain appears in the sequencing data of a study of T cell responses to AZD1222 COVID-19 vaccine. Comment on this clone: The antigen is undetermined.

Method: immunoSEQ multiplex PCR; TCRdb's copy keeps in-frame clones and lacks some. The table shows 100,000 to 140,000 clones, with over 80% occurring only once. With 6 bases removed from V and 5 bases from J, the gap between germline ends came to 10 bases. The CDR3 length is 12 residues. Broader study findings: In a largely white British group with more females than males, clonal diversity was possibly underestimated.

The origin of this receptor is an adult who received the AZD1222 COVID-19 vaccine. The sample here was peripheral blood, taken 28 days after the second AZD1222 dose. V usage is TRBV12-3 or TRBV12-4 and J usage is TRBJ2-5; no clear D gene. The CDR3 nucleotides are TGTGCCAGCAGGGGGATGTGGGAGACCCAGTACTTC. Encoded protein: CASRGMWETQYF.